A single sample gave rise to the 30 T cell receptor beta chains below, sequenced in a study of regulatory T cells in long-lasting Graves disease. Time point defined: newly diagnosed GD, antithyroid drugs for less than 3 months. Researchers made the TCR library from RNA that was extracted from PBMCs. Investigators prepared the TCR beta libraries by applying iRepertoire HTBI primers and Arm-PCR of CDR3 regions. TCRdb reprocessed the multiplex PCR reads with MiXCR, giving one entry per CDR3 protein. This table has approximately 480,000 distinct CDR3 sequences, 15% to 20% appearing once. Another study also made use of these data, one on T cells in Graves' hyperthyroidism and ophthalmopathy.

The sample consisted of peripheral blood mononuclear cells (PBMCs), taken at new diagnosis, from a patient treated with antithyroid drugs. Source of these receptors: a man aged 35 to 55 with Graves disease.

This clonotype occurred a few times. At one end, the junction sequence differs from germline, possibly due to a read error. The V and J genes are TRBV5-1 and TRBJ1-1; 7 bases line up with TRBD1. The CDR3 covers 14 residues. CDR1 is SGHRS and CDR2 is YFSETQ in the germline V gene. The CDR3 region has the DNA TGCGCCAGCAGCTTGGGCAGGGGGAACACTGAAGCTTCCTTT. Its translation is CASSLGRGNTEASF.

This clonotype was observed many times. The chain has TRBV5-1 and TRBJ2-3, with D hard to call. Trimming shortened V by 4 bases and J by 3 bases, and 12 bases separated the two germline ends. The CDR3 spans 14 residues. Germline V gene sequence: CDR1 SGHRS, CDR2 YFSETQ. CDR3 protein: CASSILAVTDTQYF. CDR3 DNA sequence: TGCGCCAGCAGCATCTTAGCAGTAACAGATACGCAGTATTTT.

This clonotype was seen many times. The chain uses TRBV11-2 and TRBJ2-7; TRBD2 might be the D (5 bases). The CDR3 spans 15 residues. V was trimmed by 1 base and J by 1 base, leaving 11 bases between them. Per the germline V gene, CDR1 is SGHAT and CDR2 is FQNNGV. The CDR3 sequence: CASSLGGRSSYEQYF. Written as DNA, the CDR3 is TGTGCCAGCAGCTTAGGAGGGCGGAGTTCCTACGAGCAGTACTTC.

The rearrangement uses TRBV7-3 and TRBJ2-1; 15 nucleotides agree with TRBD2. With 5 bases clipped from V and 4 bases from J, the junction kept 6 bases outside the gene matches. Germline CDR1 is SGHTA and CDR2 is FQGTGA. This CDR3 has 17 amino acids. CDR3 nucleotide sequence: TGTGCCAGCAGCCCAGGACTAGCGGGAGGGAAATACAATGAGCAGTTCTTC. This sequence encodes CASSPGLAGGKYNEQFF. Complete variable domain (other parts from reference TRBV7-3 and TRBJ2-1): GAGVSQTPSNKVTEKGKYVELRCDPISGHTALYWYRQSLGQGPEFLIYFQGTGAADDSGLPNDRFFAVRPEGSVSTLKIQRTERGDSAVYLCASSPGLAGGKYNEQFFGPGTRLTVL.

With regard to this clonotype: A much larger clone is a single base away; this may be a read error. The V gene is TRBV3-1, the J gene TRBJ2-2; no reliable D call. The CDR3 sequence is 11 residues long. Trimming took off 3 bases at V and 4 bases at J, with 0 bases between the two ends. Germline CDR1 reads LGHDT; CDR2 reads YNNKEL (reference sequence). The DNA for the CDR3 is TGTGCCAGCAGCCACACCGGGGAGCTGTTTTTT. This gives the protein CASSHTGELFF.

The CDR3 DNA reads as TGTGCCAGCAGTTACAAGCGCCTCGGGAAGGAAAAACTGTTTTTT. This sequence encodes CASSYKRLGKEKLFF. The V and J genes are TRBV6-5 and TRBJ1-4; D remains unclear. V was cut by 2 bases and J by 8 bases, with 15 bases left in between. The CDR3 length is 15 residues. Germline assignment: CDR1 MNHEY and CDR2 SVGAGI.

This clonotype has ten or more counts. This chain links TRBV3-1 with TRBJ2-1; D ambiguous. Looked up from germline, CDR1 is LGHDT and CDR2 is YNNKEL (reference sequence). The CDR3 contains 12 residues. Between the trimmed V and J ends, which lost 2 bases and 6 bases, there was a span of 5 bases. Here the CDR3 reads CASSQIRNEQFF. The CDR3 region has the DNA TGTGCCAGCAGCCAAATCCGCAATGAGCAGTTCTTC.

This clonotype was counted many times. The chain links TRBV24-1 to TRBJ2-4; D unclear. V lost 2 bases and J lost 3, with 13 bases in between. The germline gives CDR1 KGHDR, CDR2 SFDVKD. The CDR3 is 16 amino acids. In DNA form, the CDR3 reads TGTGCCACCAGTGATTCACTCCCCGAGGTCAAAAACATTCAGTACTTC. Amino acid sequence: CATSDSLPEVKNIQYF.

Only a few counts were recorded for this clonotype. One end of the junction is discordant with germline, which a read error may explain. CDR3 nucleotide sequence: TGTGCCAACAGTTATAGAAGCGGAACCTACAATGAGCAGTTCTTC. Translated: CANSYRSGTYNEQFF. The chain recombines TRBV12-3 or TRBV12-4 with TRBJ2-1; D may be TRBD2 (5 bases). The CDR3 runs to 15 residues.

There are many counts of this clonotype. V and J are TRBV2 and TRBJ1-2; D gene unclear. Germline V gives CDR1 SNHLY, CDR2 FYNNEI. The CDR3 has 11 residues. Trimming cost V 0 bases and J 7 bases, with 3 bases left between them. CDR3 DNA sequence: TGTGCCAGCAGTGAAGCGGTTGGCTACACCTTC. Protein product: CASSEAVGYTF.

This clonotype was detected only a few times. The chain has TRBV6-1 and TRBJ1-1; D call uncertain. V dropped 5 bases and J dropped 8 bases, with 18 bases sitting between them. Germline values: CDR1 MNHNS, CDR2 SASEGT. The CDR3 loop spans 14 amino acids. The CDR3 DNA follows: TGTGCCAGCAGTCACACCGCACAGAAGGGCGAAGCTTTCTTT. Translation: CASSHTAQKGEAFF.

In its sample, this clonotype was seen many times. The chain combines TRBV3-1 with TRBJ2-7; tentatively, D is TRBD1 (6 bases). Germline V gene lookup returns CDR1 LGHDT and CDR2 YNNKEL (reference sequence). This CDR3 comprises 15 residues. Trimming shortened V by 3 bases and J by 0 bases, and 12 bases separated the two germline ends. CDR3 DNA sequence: TGTGCCAGCAGCCATCCGGACAGTGCCTCCTACGAGCAGTACTTC. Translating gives CASSHPDSASYEQYF.

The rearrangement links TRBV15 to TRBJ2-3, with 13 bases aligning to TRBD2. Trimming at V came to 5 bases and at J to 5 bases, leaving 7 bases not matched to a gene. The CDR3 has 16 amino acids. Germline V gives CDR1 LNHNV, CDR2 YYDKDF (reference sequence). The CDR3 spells CATSRGLAGEGDTQYF. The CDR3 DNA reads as TGTGCCACCAGCCGAGGACTAGCGGGAGAAGGAGATACGCAGTATTTT.

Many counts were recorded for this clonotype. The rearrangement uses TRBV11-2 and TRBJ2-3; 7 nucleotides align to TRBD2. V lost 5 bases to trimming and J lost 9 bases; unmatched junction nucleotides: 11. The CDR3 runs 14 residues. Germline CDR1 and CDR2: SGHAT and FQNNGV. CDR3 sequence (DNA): TGTGCCAGCAGCGAGGGGACTAACGAGGGGACGCAGTATTTT. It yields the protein CASSEGTNEGTQYF.

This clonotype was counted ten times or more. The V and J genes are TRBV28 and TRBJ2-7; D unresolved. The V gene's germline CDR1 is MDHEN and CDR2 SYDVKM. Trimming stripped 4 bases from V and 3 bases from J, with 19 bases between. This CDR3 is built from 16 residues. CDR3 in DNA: TGTGCCAGCAGTTCCCCTCATCTTAGGAGATTCTACGAGCAGTACTTC. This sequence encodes CASSSPHLRRFYEQYF.

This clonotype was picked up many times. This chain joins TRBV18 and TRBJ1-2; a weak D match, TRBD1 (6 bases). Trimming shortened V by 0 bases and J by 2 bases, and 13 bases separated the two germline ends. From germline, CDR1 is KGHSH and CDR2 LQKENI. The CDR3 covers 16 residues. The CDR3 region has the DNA TGTGCCAGCTCACCACCGAACAGGGTTAGGAACTATGGCTACACCTTC. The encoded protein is CASSPPNRVRNYGYTF.

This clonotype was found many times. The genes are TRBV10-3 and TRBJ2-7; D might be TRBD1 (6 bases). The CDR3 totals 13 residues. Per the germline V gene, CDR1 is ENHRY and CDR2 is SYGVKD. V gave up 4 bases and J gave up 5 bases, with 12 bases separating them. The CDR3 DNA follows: TGTGCCATCAGTGTACAGGGATTCAACGAGCAGTACTTC. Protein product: CAISVQGFNEQYF.

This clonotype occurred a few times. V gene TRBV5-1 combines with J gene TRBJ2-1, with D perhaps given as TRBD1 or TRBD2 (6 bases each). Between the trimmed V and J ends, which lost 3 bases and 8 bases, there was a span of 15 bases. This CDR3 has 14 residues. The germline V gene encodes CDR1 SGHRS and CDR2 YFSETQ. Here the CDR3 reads CASSSAWGADEQFF. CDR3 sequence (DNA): TGCGCCAGCAGCTCGGCCTGGGGGGCGGATGAGCAGTTCTTC.

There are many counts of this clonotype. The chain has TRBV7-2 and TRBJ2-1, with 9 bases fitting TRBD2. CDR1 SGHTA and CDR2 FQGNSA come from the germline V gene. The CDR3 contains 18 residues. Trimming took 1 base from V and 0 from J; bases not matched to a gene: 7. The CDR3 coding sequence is TGTGCCAGCAGCTTAGAGTCTAGCGGGATCAGCTCCTACAATGAGCAGTTCTTC. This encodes CASSLESSGISSYNEQFF. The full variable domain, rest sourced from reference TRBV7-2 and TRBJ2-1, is GAGVSQSPSNKVTEKGKDVELRCDPISGHTALYWYRQSLGQGLEFLIYFQGNSAPDKSGLPSDRFSAERTGGSVSTLTIQRTQQEDSAVYLCASSLESSGISSYNEQFFGPGTRLTVL.

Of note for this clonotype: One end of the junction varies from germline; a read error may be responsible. This CDR3 reads CASSFSDRVGNTIHF. The CDR3 bases are TGTGCCAGCAGTTTTTCCGACAGGGTTGGAAACACCATACATTTT. The gene calls are TRBV2 and TRBJ1-3; 7 bases align to TRBD1. The CDR3 runs 15 residues. Germline V gene data show CDR1 as SNHLY and CDR2 as FYNNEI.

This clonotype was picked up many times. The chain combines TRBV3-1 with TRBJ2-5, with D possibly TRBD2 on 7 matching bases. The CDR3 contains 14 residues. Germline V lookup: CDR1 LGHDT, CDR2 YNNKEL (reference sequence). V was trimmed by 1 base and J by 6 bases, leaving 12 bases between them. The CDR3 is CASSQGGGAKTQYF. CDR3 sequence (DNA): TGTGCCAGCAGCCAAGGGGGGGGGGCGAAGACCCAGTACTTC.

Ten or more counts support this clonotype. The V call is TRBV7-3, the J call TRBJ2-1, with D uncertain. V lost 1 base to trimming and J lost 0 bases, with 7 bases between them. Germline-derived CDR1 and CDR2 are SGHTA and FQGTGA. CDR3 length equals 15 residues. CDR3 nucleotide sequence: TGTGCCAGCAGCTTAAAGGCTGGCTCCTACAATGAGCAGTTCTTC. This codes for CASSLKAGSYNEQFF. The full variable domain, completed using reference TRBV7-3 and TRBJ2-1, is GAGVSQTPSNKVTEKGKYVELRCDPISGHTALYWYRQSLGQGPEFLIYFQGTGAADDSGLPNDRFFAVRPEGSVSTLKIQRTERGDSAVYLCASSLKAGSYNEQFFGPGTRLTVL.

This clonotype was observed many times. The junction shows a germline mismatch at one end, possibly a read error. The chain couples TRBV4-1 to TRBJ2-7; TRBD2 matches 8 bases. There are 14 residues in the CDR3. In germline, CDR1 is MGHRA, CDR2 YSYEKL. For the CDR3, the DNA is TGTGCCAGCAGCCGAGGGACTAGTTCCTACGAGCAGTACTTC. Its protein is CASSRGTSSYEQYF.

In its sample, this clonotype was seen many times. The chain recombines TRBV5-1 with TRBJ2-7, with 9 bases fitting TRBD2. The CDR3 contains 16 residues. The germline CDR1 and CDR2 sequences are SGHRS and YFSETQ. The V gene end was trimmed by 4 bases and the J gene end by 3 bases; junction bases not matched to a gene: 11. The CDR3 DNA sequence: TGCGCCAGCAGCACGGGACTAGCCTTAAAATTCTACGAGCAGTACTTC. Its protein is CASSTGLALKFYEQYF.

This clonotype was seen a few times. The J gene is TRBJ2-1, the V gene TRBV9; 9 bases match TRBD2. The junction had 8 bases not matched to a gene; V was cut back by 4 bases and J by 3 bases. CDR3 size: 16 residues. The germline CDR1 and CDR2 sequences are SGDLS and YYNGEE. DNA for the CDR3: TGTGCCAGCAGCTCAACGTCTAGCGGGATCTACAATGAGCAGTTCTTC. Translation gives CASSSTSSGIYNEQFF.

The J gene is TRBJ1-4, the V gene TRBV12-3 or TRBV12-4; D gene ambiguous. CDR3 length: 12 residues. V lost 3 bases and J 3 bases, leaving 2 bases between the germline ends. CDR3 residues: CASSLANEKLFF. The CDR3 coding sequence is TGTGCCAGCAGTTTGGCTAATGAAAAACTGTTTTTT.

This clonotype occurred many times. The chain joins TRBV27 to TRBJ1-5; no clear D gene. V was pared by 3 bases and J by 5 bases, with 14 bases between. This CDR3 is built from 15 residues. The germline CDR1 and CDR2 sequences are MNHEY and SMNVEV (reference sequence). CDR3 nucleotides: TGTGCCAGCAGTTTCTCCGGACGGACCGATCAGCCCCAGCATTTT. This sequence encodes CASSFSGRTDQPQHF.

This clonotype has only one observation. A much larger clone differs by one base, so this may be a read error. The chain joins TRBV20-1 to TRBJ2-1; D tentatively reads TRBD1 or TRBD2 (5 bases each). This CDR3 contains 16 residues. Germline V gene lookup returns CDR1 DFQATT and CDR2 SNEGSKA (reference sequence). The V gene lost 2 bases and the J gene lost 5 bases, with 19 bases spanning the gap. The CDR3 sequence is CSARLSGAGRHNEQFF. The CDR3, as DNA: TGCAGTGCTAGACTCAGCGGCGCAGGGAGACACAATGAGCAGTTCTTC.

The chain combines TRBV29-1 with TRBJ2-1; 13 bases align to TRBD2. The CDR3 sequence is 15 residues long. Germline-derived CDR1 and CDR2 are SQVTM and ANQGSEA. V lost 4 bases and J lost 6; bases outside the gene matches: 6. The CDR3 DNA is TGCAGCGTTGCTGGACTAGCGGGAGTAGGCAATGAGCAGTTCTTC. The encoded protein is CSVAGLAGVGNEQFF.

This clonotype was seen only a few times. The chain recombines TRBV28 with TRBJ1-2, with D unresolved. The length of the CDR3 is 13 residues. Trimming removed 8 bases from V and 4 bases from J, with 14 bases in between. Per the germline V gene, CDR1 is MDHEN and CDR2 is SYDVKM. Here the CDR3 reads CASDGPLGYGYTF. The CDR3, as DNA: TGTGCCAGCGATGGGCCCCTGGGCTATGGCTACACCTTC.